The T cell receptor beta chain under discussion was sequenced for a study of CD8 T cells in Susac syndrome. RNA was extracted with the RNeasy kit, and a quantity of about 0.45 to 1 ug was reverse transcribed using random hexamers. TCRdb ran MiXCR on the immunoSEQ multiplex PCR reads and lists one entry per CDR3 protein. This table holds hundreds of thousands of distinct CDR3 sequences, roughly 85% found once. The ends lost 7 bases at V and 5 bases at J; junction bases unmatched: 5. The CDR3 has 14 amino acids. From germline, CDR1 is LGHNA and CDR2 YNFKEQ. Sequences were obtained from CD8+ T cells from PBMCs. This clonotype originated in a human donor with multiple sclerosis. This chain joins TRBV4-2 and TRBJ2-5, with 12 positions matching TRBD2. The CDR3 DNA reads TGTGCCAGCATGACTAGCGGGAGTCGGGAGACCCAGTACTTC. Translation gives CASMTSGSRETQYF.